The clone carrying this T cell receptor (beta chain) was observed a few times. These data are taken from a study of CD8+ T cells in alopecia areata. Turning to the study itself: Patients in the study were on tofacitinib for 6 to 18 months, then off it for 6 months.

Treatment here: oral pan-JAK inhibitor, 5-10 mg twice daily. Sequencing templates came from extracted RNA that was reverse transcribed into cDNA. Here immunoSEQ multiplex PCR was the method, and the copy in TCRdb shows in-frame clones only, minus some. The data contain approximately 150,000 clones, about 88% of them singletons. V shed 3 bases, J shed 4 bases, and the junction held 9 bases outside the gene matches. Germline V gene data show CDR1 as ENHRY and CDR2 as SYGVKD. The CDR3 has 16 amino acids. The chain has TRBV10-3 and TRBJ2-5; 9 bases agree with TRBD1. The sequences come from CD8+ T cells sorted from blood, collected at week 4, from a patient treated with tofacitinib. This TCR was recovered from a human donor with alopecia areata. CDR3 amino acids: CAISESGQGGLETQYF. In nucleotides, the CDR3 is TGTGCCATCAGTGAATCGGGACAGGGCGGCTTAGAGACCCAGTACTTC.